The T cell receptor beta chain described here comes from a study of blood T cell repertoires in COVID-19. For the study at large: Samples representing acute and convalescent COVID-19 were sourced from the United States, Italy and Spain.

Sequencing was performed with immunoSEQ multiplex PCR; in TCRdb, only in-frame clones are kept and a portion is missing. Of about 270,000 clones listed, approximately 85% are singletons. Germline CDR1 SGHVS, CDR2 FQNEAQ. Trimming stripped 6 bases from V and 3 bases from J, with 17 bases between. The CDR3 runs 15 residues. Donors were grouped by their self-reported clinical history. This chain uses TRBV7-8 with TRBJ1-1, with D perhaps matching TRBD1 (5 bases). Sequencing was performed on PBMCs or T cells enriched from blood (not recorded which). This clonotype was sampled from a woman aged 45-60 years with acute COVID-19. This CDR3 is CASSLIQGSDTEAFF. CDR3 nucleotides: TGTGCCAGCAGTCTCATCCAGGGTAGTGACACTGAAGCTTTCTTT.